The 29 T cell receptor beta chains below all came from one sample that was sequenced in a study of T cells after yellow fever vaccination. Each CDR3 protein is one row after TCRdb ran MiXCR on the 5' RACE reads. The data hold 150,000 to 200,000 distinct CDR3 sequences, with 5.5% to 7.5% observed a single time. The sequencing here drew on CD4+ T cells sorted from PBMCs, taken on the day of the first yellow fever vaccination. Receptors were obtained from a man in his late teens or twenties who received the YFV17D yellow fever vaccine.

This clonotype turned up a few times. The chain is built from TRBV9 and TRBJ2-1; no firm D call. In germline, CDR1 is SGDLS, CDR2 YYNGEE. Trimming cost V 5 bases and J 8 bases, with 20 bases left between them. This CDR3 has 15 amino acids. This CDR3 is CASSWAEDPRYEQFF. CDR3 nucleotides: TGTGCCAGCAGTTGGGCAGAGGACCCTAGGTATGAGCAGTTCTTC.

This clonotype was recorded at least ten times. The chain links TRBV6-1 to TRBJ1-1, with 7 bases lining up with TRBD1. The V gene's germline CDR1 is MNHNS and CDR2 SASEGT. The CDR3 consists of 13 residues. The ends lost 5 bases at V and 5 bases at J; junction bases unmatched: 5. CDR3 sequence: CASSTAGGTEAFF. In nucleotides, the CDR3 is TGTGCCAGCAGTACGGCAGGGGGGACTGAAGCTTTCTTT.

This clonotype appeared many times. V usage is TRBV18 and J usage is TRBJ2-1; 7 bases fit TRBD1. The CDR3 loop spans 13 amino acids. Germline V gives CDR1 KGHSH, CDR2 LQKENI. Unmatched junction bases numbered 1, after V lost 3 bases and J lost 5 bases. The DNA for the CDR3 is TGTGCCAGCTCACCGGGACAGAACAATGAGCAGTTCTTC. Translation: CASSPGQNNEQFF.

This clonotype has just a few counts. The V call is TRBV5-1, the J call TRBJ2-1, with 8 positions matching TRBD2. This CDR3 region has 17 residues. The V and J ends lost 4 bases and 0 bases, in that order; junction bases with no gene match: 9. Looked up from germline, CDR1 is SGHRS and CDR2 is YFSETQ. This CDR3 reads CASSLGLALTSYNEQFF. CDR3 DNA: TGCGCCAGCAGCCTAGGACTAGCTTTGACCTCCTACAATGAGCAGTTCTTC.

The rearrangement uses TRBV9 and TRBJ2-3; a weak D match, TRBD2 (6 bases). Trimming shortened V by 0 bases and J by 5 bases, and 16 bases separated the two germline ends. The CDR3 is 16 residues long. Germline CDR1 SGDLS, CDR2 YYNGEE. The CDR3 DNA reads TGTGCCAGCAGCGTAGGTGGCGGGGCGATGTTAGATACGCAGTATTTT. This encodes CASSVGGGAMLDTQYF. The full variable domain, completed using reference TRBV9 and TRBJ2-3, is DSGVTQTPKHLITATGQRVTLRCSPRSGDLSVYWYQQSLDQGLQFLIQYYNGEERAKGNILERFSAQQFPDLHSELNLSSLELGDSALYFCASSVGGGAMLDTQYFGPGTRLTVL.

This clonotype was detected many times. The chain combines TRBV5-1 with TRBJ2-5; D could derive from TRBD1 or TRBD2 (5 bases each). CDR3 length equals 13 residues. Trimming cost V 5 bases and J 4 bases, with 12 bases left between them. Germline V gives CDR1 SGHRS, CDR2 YFSETQ. DNA of the CDR3: TGCGCCAGCAGTTTGAGGGGCCTAGAGACCCAGTACTTC. It encodes CASSLRGLETQYF.

This clonotype was seen many times. The chain joins TRBV7-9 to TRBJ1-2; D gene uncertain. This CDR3 contains 14 residues. Trimming took 3 bases from V and 4 from J, leaving 12 bases between them. Germline V gene data show CDR1 as SEHNR and CDR2 as FQNEAQ (reference sequence). The CDR3 sequence: CASSLTDAAYGYTF. The CDR3 DNA follows: TGTGCCAGCAGCTTGACCGATGCTGCCTATGGCTACACCTTC.

In this sample, this clonotype turned up a few times. This sequence joins TRBV29-1 and TRBJ2-7; TRBD1 might be the D (6 bases). CDR1 is SQVTM, CDR2 ANQGSEA, per germline. Deletions cut 4 bases from V and 1 base from J, with 14 bases between. The CDR3 runs 14 residues. DNA of the CDR3: TGCAGCGTTGTGGATCTCAGGGGTTCCTACGAGCAGTACTTC. This codes for CSVVDLRGSYEQYF.

There are many counts of this clonotype. V is TRBV7-9 and J is TRBJ2-5, with D possibly being TRBD1 (6 bases). Germline assignment: CDR1 SEHNR and CDR2 FQNEAQ (reference sequence). The CDR3 covers 13 residues. With 5 bases removed from V and 5 bases from J, the gap between germline ends came to 12 bases. In nucleotides, the CDR3 is TGTGCCAGCAGCCCAGGGGTCCGGGAGACCCAGTACTTC. It specifies CASSPGVRETQYF.

This clonotype was recorded a few times. The chain is built from TRBV4-3 and TRBJ1-1, with a possible D match to TRBD1 (5 bases). In germline, CDR1 is LGHNA, CDR2 YSLEER. The CDR3 covers 16 residues. V lost 1 base to trimming and J lost 0 bases, with 12 bases between them. CDR3 bases: TGCGCCAGCAGCCAAGTAGGGGCGGTAATGAACACTGAAGCTTTCTTT. The encoded protein is CASSQVGAVMNTEAFF.

The chain joins TRBV7-9 to TRBJ2-3; perhaps TRBD2 as D (6 bases). Germline V gives CDR1 SEHNR, CDR2 FQNEAQ (reference sequence). The length of the CDR3 is 15 residues. V was pared by 0 bases and J by 2 bases, with 9 bases between. DNA of the CDR3: TGTGCCAGCAGCTTAGCCGGGACTTTCACAGATACGCAGTATTTT. Translating gives CASSLAGTFTDTQYF.

The chain combines TRBV7-2 with TRBJ2-7, with 7 bases matching TRBD1. Germline assignment: CDR1 SGHTA and CDR2 FQGNSA. J gave up 4 bases and V 0 bases, and 3 bases lay outside the gene matches. This CDR3 region has 14 residues. The CDR3 nucleotides are TGTGCCAGCAGCTTAGCGGCAGGGGGATACGAGCAGTACGTC. It encodes CASSLAAGGYEQYV.

Worth noting for this clonotype: At one end the junction does not follow the germline gene, possibly because of a read error. This chain connects TRBV24-1 to TRBJ2-1; D might be TRBD2 (7 bases). CDR1 is KGHDR, CDR2 SFDVKD, per germline. This CDR3 is built from 15 residues. The CDR3 loop reads CATSGGGSSYNEQFF. CDR3 nucleotides: TGTGCCACAAGTGGGGGCGGGAGCTCCTACAATGAGCAGTTCTTC.

Only a few counts were recorded for this clonotype. The rearrangement links TRBV4-2 to TRBJ2-2, with 9 bases matching TRBD1. V shed 4 bases, J shed 6 bases, and the junction held 9 bases outside the gene matches. The CDR3 covers 16 residues. CDR1 is LGHNA and CDR2 is YNFKEQ in the germline V gene. CDR3 region: CASSLTGTGNPGELFF. The CDR3 coding sequence is TGTGCCAGCAGCCTTACCGGGACAGGGAATCCCGGGGAGCTGTTTTTT.

The chain recombines TRBV5-4 with TRBJ1-2; no clear D. Germline CDR1 and CDR2: SGHNT and YYREEE (reference sequence). CDR3 length: 15 amino acids. V was shortened by 0 bases and J by 0 bases, with 9 bases between the two germline ends. CDR3 coding DNA: TGTGCCAGCAGCTTGGAGCCTCGAGCTAACTATGGCTACACCTTC. It yields the protein CASSLEPRANYGYTF.

This clonotype was detected ten times or more. The chain joins TRBV20-1 to TRBJ2-3, with 8 bases fitting TRBD2. This CDR3 region has 16 residues. CDR1 and CDR2 from the germline V gene are DFQATT and SNEGSKA (reference sequence). The V gene end was trimmed by 3 bases and the J gene end by 4 bases; junction bases not matched to a gene: 12. This CDR3 reads CSARDPGLGNPDTQYF. CDR3 nucleotides: TGCAGTGCTAGGGATCCGGGACTAGGGAACCCAGATACGCAGTATTTT.

This clonotype was seen a few times. The V call is TRBV4-1, the J call TRBJ2-2; D is unresolved. There are 17 residues in the CDR3. Per germline, CDR1 MGHRA and CDR2 YSYEKL. The ends were cut back, 4 bases at V and 4 bases at J, with 19 bases in the middle. In nucleotides, the CDR3 is TGCGCCAGCAGCCTGGGTTGGCTAGGGATGGTCACCGGGGAGCTGTTTTTT. Its translation is CASSLGWLGMVTGELFF.

As to this clonotype: This may come from a read error, since a much larger clone is one base off. This sequence joins TRBV4-2 and TRBJ2-5; 9 bases fit TRBD2. Germline CDR1 and CDR2: LGHNA and YNFKEQ. The junction had 5 bases not matched to a gene; V was cut back by 1 base and J by 5 bases. The CDR3 runs 15 residues. The CDR3: CASSQVAGGCETQYF. CDR3 sequence (DNA): TGTGCCAGCAGCCAAGTTGCGGGGGGGTGTGAGACCCAGTACTTC.

This clonotype was counted at least ten times. The V call is TRBV10-3, the J call TRBJ2-5; a possible D gene is TRBD2 (5 bases). Germline lookup yields CDR1 ENHRY and CDR2 SYGVKD. The CDR3 extends over 12 amino acids. The V end was cut by 6 bases, the J end by 0 bases, with 5 bases between. Here the CDR3 reads CAIRDYQETQYF. Here the CDR3 DNA reads TGTGCCATCAGGGACTACCAAGAGACCCAGTACTTC.

This clonotype was detected ten times or more. This chain uses TRBV24-1 with TRBJ2-2; 9 nucleotides agree with TRBD1. J lost 6 bases, V lost 7 bases, and 11 bases had no gene match. Per germline, CDR1 KGHDR and CDR2 SFDVKD. The CDR3 has 16 residues. The CDR3 here is CATRAKTGTGPGELFF. In DNA, the CDR3 is TGTGCCACCAGGGCAAAGACCGGGACAGGGCCCGGGGAGCTGTTTTTT.

This clonotype was counted ten times or more. The rearrangement uses TRBV12-3 or TRBV12-4 and TRBJ1-4; D gene uncertain. V lost 6 bases, J lost 6 bases, and 14 bases lay in between. The length of the CDR3 is 14 residues. The CDR3 DNA reads as TGTGCCAGCAGCCCCGCGGCTTTGGATGAAAAACTGTTTTTT. Translation: CASSPAALDEKLFF.

This clonotype was found many times. The rearrangement uses TRBV3-1 and TRBJ2-3; D possibly corresponds to TRBD2 (6 bases). This CDR3 comprises 17 residues. CDR1 and CDR2 (germline): LGHDT, YNNKEL (reference sequence). Trimming cost V 3 bases and J 0 bases, with 16 bases left between them. CDR3 in amino acids: CASSQADFGGSTDTQYF. The CDR3 DNA follows: TGTGCCAGCAGCCAGGCCGATTTTGGGGGGAGCACAGATACGCAGTATTTT.

The rearrangement links TRBV7-6 to TRBJ2-1; TRBD2 aligns across 11 bases. The germline V gene has CDR1 SGHVS and CDR2 FNYEAQ. V trimming: 2 bases; J trimming: 8 bases; junction bases outside the gene matches: 8. This CDR3 contains 16 residues. The CDR3 coding sequence is TGTGCCAGCAGCTTAACTGCTAGCGGGGGGAGCCATGAGCAGTTCTTC. This sequence encodes CASSLTASGGSHEQFF. Looking up the rest from reference TRBV7-6 and TRBJ2-1 gives the full variable domain: GAGVSQSPRYKVTKRGQDVALRCDPISGHVSLYWYRQALGQGPEFLTYFNYEAQQDKSGLPNDRFSAERPEGSISTLTIQRTEQRDSAMYRCASSLTASGGSHEQFFGPGTRLTVL.

There are many counts of this clonotype. The V and J genes are TRBV7-2 and TRBJ2-3; no clear D gene. The V and J ends lost 5 bases and 1 base respectively, with 10 bases between them. CDR1 is SGHTA and CDR2 is FQGNSA in the germline V gene. This CDR3 has 14 amino acids. CDR3 protein: CASSAPFRTDTQYF. As DNA, the CDR3 is TGTGCCAGCAGCGCCCCCTTTCGCACAGATACGCAGTATTTT.

This clonotype has a count of ten or more. The chain employs TRBV25-1 and TRBJ2-7, with D tentatively TRBD1 or TRBD2 (6 bases each). The CDR3 sequence is 15 residues long. Germline values: CDR1 MGHDK, CDR2 SYGVNS. V lost 4 bases to trimming and J lost 4 bases, with 17 bases between them. CDR3 DNA: TGTGCCAGCAGTGGGACCAAAACAGGGACTTACGAGCAGTACTTC. Protein sequence: CASSGTKTGTYEQYF.

On this clonotype itself: Sequence at one end of the junction differs from germline and may be a read error. CDR3 region: CAISPGDIYEQYF. CDR3 nucleotides: TGTGCCATCAGCCCCGGGGACATCTACGAGCAGTACTTC. V gene TRBV4-2 combines with J gene TRBJ2-7; D perhaps matches TRBD1 (6 bases). The CDR3 runs to 13 residues. The germline V gene has CDR1 LGHNA and CDR2 YNFKEQ.

This clonotype was observed a few times. The chain is built from TRBV4-3 and TRBJ2-6; possibly TRBD1 for D (6 bases). CDR1 is LGHNA, CDR2 YSLEER, per germline. CDR3 length: 17 amino acids. The V end was cut by 4 bases, the J end by 0 bases, with 13 bases between. The CDR3 bases are TGCGCCAGCAGCCGAGAGGGGGACGGCTCTGGGGCCAACGTCCTGACTTTC. Translated, it gives CASSREGDGSGANVLTF.

This clonotype has a count of ten or more. The V and J genes are TRBV4-3 and TRBJ2-7; either TRBD1 or TRBD2 may supply D (5 bases each). The CDR3 extends over 16 amino acids. Trimming stripped 0 bases from V and 2 bases from J, with 14 bases between. Per the germline V gene, CDR1 is LGHNA and CDR2 is YSLEER. CDR3 DNA: TGCGCCAGCAGCCAAGAGGTTCCCAGGGAGACCTACGAGCAGTACTTC. Its protein product is CASSQEVPRETYEQYF.

This clonotype was seen only a few times. This rearrangement joins TRBV6-5 to TRBJ1-1; a possible D gene is TRBD1 (6 bases). The germline V gene encodes CDR1 MNHEY and CDR2 SVGAGI. Trimming took 4 bases from V and 0 from J, leaving 18 bases between them. The CDR3 extends over 17 amino acids. The chain's CDR3 is CASSLGLDSLMNTEAFF. The CDR3 DNA reads as TGTGCCAGCAGTTTGGGTTTGGACAGTCTCATGAACACTGAAGCTTTCTTT.